Reported below is one TCR beta chain. These data come from a study of OX40 agonist ivuxolimab in advanced cancers. Study details: Patients took ivuxolimab, an agonistic anti-OX40 (CD134) antibody. Those enrolled were around 87% male, with a mean age of about 60 years and ages from 23 to 79.

Excluded were patients having autoimmune disease history or systemic immunosuppression. Germline trimming cut 5 bases from V and 2 bases from J; bases unmatched to any gene: 6. This CDR3 contains 15 residues. CDR1 MNHNY and CDR2 SVGAGI come from the germline V gene (reference sequence). Measured with immunoSEQ multiplex PCR; TCRdb has only the in-frame clones, and not every one. The table has tens of thousands of clones, roughly 90% seen once. This clonotype was obtained from an adult with an advanced solid tumor such as melanoma, head and neck, liver or kidney cancer. The chain couples TRBV6-6 to TRBJ2-3; TRBD1 agrees at 8 bases. The specimen comprised CD4+ or CD8+ T cells sorted from blood, sampled in a trial of the OX40 agonist ivuxolimab. DNA of the CDR3: TGTGCCAGCAGTCCCCCCAGGGGGCTCACAGATACGCAGTATTTT. It is translated as CASSPPRGLTDTQYF.